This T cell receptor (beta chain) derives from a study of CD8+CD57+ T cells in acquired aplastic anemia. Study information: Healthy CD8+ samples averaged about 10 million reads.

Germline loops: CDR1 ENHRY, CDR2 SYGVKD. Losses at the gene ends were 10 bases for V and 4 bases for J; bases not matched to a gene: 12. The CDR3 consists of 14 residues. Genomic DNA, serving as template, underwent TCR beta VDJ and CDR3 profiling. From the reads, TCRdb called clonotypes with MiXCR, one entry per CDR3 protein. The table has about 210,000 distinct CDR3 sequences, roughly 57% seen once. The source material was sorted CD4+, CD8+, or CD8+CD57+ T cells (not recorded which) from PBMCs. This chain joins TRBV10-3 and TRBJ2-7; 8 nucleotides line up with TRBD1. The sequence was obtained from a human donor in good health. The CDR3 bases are TGTGCCAGGCGATGGACAGGGTCGTCGTACGAGCAGTACTTC. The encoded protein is CARRWTGSSYEQYF.